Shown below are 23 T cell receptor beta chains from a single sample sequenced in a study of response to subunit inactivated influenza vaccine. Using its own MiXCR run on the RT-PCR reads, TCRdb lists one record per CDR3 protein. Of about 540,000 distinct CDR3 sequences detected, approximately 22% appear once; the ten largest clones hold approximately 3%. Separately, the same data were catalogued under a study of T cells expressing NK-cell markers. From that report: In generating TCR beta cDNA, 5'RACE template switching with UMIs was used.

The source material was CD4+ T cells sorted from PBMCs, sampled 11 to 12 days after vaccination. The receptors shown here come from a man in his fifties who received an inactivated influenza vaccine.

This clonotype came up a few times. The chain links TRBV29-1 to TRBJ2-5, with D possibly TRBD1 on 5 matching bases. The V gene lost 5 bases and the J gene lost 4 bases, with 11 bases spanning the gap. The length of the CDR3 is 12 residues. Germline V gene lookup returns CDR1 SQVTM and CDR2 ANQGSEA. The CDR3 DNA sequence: TGCAGCGTTAGGCCAGGGCCAGAGACCCAGTACTTC. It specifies CSVRPGPETQYF.

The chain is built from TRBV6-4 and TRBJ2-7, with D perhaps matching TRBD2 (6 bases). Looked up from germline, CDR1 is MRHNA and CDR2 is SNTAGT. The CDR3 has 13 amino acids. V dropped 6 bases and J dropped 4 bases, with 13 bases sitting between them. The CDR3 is CASSKLEGYEQYF. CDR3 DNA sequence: TGTGCCAGCAGCAAATTGGAGGGGTACGAGCAGTACTTC.

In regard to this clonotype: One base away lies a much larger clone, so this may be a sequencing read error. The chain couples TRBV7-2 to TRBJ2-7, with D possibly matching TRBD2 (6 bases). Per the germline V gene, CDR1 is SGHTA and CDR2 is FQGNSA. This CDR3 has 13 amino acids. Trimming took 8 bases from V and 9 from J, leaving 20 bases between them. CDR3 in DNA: TGTGCCAGCGGCGCGGGACTGGGGGTTCGGCAGTACTTC. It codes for CASGAGLGVRQYF.

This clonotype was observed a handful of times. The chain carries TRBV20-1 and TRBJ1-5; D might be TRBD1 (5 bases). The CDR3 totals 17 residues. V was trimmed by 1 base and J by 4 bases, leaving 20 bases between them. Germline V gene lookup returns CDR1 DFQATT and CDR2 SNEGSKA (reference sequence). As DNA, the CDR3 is TGCAGTGCTAGAGCCCACGGAGTGGGGCTGCGAAATCAGCCCCAGCATTTT. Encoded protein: CSARAHGVGLRNQPQHF.

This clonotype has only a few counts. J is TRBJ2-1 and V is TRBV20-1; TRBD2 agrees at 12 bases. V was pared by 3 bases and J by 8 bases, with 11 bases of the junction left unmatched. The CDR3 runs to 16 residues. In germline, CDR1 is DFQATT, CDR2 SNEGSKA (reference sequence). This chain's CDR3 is CSASQTTSGRGDEQFF. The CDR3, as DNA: TGCAGTGCTAGTCAGACGACTAGCGGGAGAGGCGATGAGCAGTTCTTC.

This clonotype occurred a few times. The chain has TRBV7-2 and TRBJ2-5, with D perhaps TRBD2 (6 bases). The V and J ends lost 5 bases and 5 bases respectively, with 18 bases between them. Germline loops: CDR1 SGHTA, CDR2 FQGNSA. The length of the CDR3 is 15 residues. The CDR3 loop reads CASSRRDSKLETQYF. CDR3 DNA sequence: TGTGCCAGCAGCCGCAGGGACTCTAAGTTGGAGACCCAGTACTTC. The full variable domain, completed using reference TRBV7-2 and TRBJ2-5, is GAGVSQSPSNKVTEKGKDVELRCDPISGHTALYWYRQSLGQGLEFLIYFQGNSAPDKSGLPSDRFSAERTGGSVSTLTIQRTQQEDSAVYLCASSRRDSKLETQYFGPGTRLLVL.

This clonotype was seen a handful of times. The CDR3 sequence is CASSRTGVNEQFF. CDR3 bases: TGTGCCAGCAGTAGGACAGGAGTGAATGAGCAGTTCTTC. This chain connects TRBV25-1 to TRBJ2-1; 7 nucleotides match TRBD1. With 5 bases clipped from V and 7 bases from J, the junction kept 5 bases outside the gene matches. This CDR3 is 13 amino acids long. Germline loops: CDR1 MGHDK, CDR2 SYGVNS.

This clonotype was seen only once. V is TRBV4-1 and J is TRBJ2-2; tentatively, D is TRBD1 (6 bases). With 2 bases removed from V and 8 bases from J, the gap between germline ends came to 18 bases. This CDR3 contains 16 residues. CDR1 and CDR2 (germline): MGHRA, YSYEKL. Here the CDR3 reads CASSQRVPTGPGELFF. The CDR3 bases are TGCGCCAGCAGCCAAAGAGTCCCGACAGGTCCAGGGGAGCTGTTTTTT.

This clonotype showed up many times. CDR3 nucleotide sequence: TGCAGTGCTAGAGAGACTAGCGGGAGGCTTAATGAGCAGTTCTTC. Protein product: CSARETSGRLNEQFF. The chain employs TRBV20-1 and TRBJ2-1; 13 positions agree with TRBD2. The CDR3 has 15 residues. Unmatched junction bases numbered 3, after V lost 0 bases and J lost 7 bases. The germline CDR1 and CDR2 sequences are DFQATT and SNEGSKA (reference sequence).

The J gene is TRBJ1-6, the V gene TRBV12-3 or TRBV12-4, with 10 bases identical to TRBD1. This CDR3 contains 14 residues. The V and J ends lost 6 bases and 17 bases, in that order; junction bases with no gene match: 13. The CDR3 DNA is TGTGCCAGCAGCTCGGGACAGGGGCCCAGGCCCTTCCACTTT. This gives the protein CASSSGQGPRPFHF.

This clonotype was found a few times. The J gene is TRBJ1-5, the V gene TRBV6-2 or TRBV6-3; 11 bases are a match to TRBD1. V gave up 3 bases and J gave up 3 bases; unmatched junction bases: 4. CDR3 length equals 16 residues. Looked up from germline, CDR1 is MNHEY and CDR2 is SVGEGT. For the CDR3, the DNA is TGTGCCAGCAGTTATGGGACAGGGGGTAACAATCAGCCCCAGCATTTT. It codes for CASSYGTGGNNQPQHF.

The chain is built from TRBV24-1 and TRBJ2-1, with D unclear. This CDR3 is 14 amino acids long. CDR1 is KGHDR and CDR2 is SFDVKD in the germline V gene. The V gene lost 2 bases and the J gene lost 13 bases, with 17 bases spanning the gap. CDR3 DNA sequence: TGTGCCACCAGTGATTCGCCCCGGGTTCGCAATCAGTTCTTC. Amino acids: CATSDSPRVRNQFF.

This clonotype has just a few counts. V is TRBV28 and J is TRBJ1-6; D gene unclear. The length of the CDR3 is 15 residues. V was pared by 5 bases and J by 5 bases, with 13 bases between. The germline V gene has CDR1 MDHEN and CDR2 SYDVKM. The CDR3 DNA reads TGTGCCAGCAGTCTCTCAGGAATCGATAATTCACCCCTCCACTTT. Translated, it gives CASSLSGIDNSPLHF.

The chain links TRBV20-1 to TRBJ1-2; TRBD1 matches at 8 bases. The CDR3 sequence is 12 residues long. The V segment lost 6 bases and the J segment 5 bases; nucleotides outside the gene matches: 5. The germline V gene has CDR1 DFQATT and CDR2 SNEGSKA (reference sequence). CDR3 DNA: TGCAGTGCGGCCCGGACAGGGTATGGCTACACCTTC. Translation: CSAARTGYGYTF.

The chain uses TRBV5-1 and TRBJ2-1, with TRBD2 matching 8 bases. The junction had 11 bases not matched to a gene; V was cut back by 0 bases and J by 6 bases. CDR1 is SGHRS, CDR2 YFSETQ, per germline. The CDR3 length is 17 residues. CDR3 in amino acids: CASSLDARAGVVNEQFF. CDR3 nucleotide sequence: TGCGCCAGCAGCTTGGATGCGAGAGCGGGAGTGGTCAATGAGCAGTTCTTC.

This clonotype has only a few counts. DNA of the CDR3: TGTGCCAGCAGCTTGGGCTTCCGGAACACCGGGGAGCTGTTTTTT. Protein product: CASSLGFRNTGELFF. V usage is TRBV5-6 and J usage is TRBJ2-2; D gene ambiguous. V lost 0 bases and J lost 1, with 7 bases in between. Germline values: CDR1 SGHDT, CDR2 YYEEEE. The CDR3 loop spans 15 amino acids. Full variable domain (missing parts from reference TRBV5-6 and TRBJ2-2): DAGVTQSPTHLIKTRGQQVTLRCSPKSGHDTVSWYQQALGQGPQFIFQYYEEEERQRGNFPDRFSGHQFPNYSSELNVNALLLGDSALYLCASSLGFRNTGELFFGEGSRLTVL.

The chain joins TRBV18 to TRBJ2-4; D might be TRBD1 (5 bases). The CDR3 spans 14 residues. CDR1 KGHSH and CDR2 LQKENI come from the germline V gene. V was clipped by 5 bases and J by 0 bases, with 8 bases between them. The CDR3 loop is CASSDSVAKNIQYF. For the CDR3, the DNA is TGTGCCAGCTCAGACAGTGTAGCCAAAAACATTCAGTACTTC.

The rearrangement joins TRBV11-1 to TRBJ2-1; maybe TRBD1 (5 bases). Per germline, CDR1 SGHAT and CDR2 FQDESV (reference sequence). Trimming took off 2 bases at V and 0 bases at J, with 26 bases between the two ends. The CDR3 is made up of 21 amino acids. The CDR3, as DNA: TGTGCCAGCAGCTTAACCCTGGGGCTATTCCAGCAGAGTAGCTCCTACAATGAGCAGTTCTTC. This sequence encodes CASSLTLGLFQQSSSYNEQFF.

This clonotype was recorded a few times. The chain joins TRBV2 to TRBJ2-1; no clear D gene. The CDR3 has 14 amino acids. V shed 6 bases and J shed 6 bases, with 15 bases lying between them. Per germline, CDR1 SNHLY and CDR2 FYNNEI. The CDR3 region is CASRETDWANEQFF. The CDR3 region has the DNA TGTGCCAGCAGAGAAACTGACTGGGCCAATGAGCAGTTCTTC. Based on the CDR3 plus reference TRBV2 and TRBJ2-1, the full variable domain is EPEVTQTPSHQVTQMGQEVILRCVPISNHLYFYWYRQILGQKVEFLVSFYNNEISEKSEIFDDQFSVERPDGSNFTLKIRSTKLEDSAMYFCASRETDWANEQFFGPGTRLTVL.

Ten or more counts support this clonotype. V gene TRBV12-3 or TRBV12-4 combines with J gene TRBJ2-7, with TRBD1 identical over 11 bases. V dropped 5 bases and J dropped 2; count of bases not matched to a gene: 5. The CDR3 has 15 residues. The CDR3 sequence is CASSRPGQGAYEQYF. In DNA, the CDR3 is TGTGCCAGCAGTCGCCCGGGACAGGGGGCCTACGAGCAGTACTTC.

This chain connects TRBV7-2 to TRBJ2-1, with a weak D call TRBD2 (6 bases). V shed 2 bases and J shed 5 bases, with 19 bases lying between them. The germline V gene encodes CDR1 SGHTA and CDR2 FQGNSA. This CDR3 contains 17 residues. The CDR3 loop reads CASSLYGRVGGNNEQFF. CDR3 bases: TGTGCCAGCAGCTTATACGGCAGGGTTGGAGGGAACAATGAGCAGTTCTTC.

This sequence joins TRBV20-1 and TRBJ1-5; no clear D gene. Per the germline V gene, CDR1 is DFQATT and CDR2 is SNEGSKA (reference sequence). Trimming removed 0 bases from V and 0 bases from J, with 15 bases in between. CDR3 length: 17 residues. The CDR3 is CSAREDLKGNSNQPQHF. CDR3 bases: TGCAGTGCTAGAGAAGATCTCAAGGGAAATAGCAATCAGCCCCAGCATTTT.

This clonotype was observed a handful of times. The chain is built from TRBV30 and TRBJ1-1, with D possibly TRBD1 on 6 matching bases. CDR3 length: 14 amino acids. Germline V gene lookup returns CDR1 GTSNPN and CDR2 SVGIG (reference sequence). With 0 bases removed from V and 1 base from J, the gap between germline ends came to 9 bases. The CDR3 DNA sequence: TGTGCCTGGAGTGTGCAGGGGAGGAACACTGAAGCTTTCTTT. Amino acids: CAWSVQGRNTEAFF.